Listed below are T cell receptor beta chains from one sample, sequenced in a study of T-cell memory formation after mild COVID-19. Each CDR3 protein is one row after TCRdb ran MiXCR on the 5' RACE reads. The sample lists about 110,000 distinct CDR3 sequences; 18% were seen once. Input material: PBMCs or a T cell subset sorted from them (not recorded which). The source is a young man who had mild COVID-19 (a few samples of this study predate the infection). Cell type and time point are not known. The CDR3 runs from the conserved cysteine through the conserved F or W. The order of the fields is V gene, CDR3 length, J gene, CDR3 protein.

>TRBV30|13|TRBJ1-5
CAWSGDAAGPQHF
>TRBV7-2|15|TRBJ2-7
CASSLGGGTSGEQYF
>TRBV11-1|14|TRBJ2-5
CASSLSRSQETQYF
>TRBV6-1|15|TRBJ1-5
CASGPTGGSNQPQHF
>TRBV6-6|17|TRBJ1-6
CASSYLRVSGNNSPLHF
>TRBV11-2|13|TRBJ2-4
CASSSGPKNIQYF
>TRBV5-1|16|TRBJ2-3
CASSSFSLAATDTQYF
>TRBV9|16|TRBJ2-7
CASSVVITAPPYEQYF
>TRBV10-3|14|TRBJ1-1
CAISEFGTVHEAFF
>TRBV12-3/TRBV12-4|14|TRBJ2-5
CASREGLGAETQYF
>TRBV6-5|18|TRBJ2-4
CASSYSSAGSLAKNIQYF
>TRBV12-3/TRBV12-4|15|TRBJ2-7
CASSLEAQGGAEQYF
>TRBV5-1|16|TRBJ2-2
CASSLAAWGETGELFF
>TRBV5-1|16|TRBJ1-4
CASSTGTVATNEKLFF
>TRBV2|13|TRBJ2-1
CASRETVNNEQFF
>TRBV29-1|14|TRBJ2-3
CSAGTGVIADTQYF
>TRBV6-1|12|TRBJ1-2
CASSETGYGYTF
>TRBV7-2|16|TRBJ2-1
CASSRRLAGLYNEQFF
>TRBV5-1|15|TRBJ1-1
CASTYRQGLNTEAFF
>TRBV12-3/TRBV12-4|12|TRBJ2-5
CASGTSGETQYF
>TRBV6-2/TRBV6-3|15|TRBJ2-5
CASSYSVDRQETQYF
>TRBV7-9|15|TRBJ1-1
CASRRVQGGNTEAFF
>TRBV7-6|13|TRBJ2-5
CASTTGAYETQYF
>TRBV28|12|TRBJ2-1
CASSLLGKEQFF
>TRBV9|14|TRBJ1-6
CASSAGTRYSPLHF
>TRBV18|15|TRBJ1-2
CASSPIPGQNYGYTF
>TRBV5-4|18|TRBJ2-3
CASSPETLAGFSTDTQYF
>TRBV6-2/TRBV6-3|15|TRBJ1-2
CATDNPGYTSYGYTF
>TRBV12-3/TRBV12-4|15|TRBJ1-5
CASSFSGFSNQPQHF
>TRBV12-3/TRBV12-4|13|TRBJ2-1
CASRNSAGHEQFF
>TRBV7-2|14|TRBJ2-5
CASSFRAPGETQYF
>TRBV29-1|13|TRBJ1-5
CSVRGGGNQPQHF
>TRBV12-3/TRBV12-4|12|TRBJ2-5
CASSLSTDHQYF
>TRBV5-1|14|TRBJ1-3
CASSKGQSGNTIYF
>TRBV5-1|15|TRBJ2-7
CASSLTAGSSYEQYF
>TRBV5-1|15|TRBJ2-6
CASAGTGVGANVLTF
>TRBV28|14|TRBJ2-3
CASSSPGLGDTQYF
>TRBV5-1|15|TRBJ1-1
CASSFLGLGNTEAFF
>TRBV12-3/TRBV12-4|15|TRBJ2-3
CASSPRDFETDTQYF
>TRBV5-1|13|TRBJ2-2
CATGLASSGELFF
>TRBV7-9|15|TRBJ2-2
CASSLDGSNTGELFF
>TRBV5-1|14|TRBJ2-3
CASSLAGGEDTQYF
>TRBV7-2|15|TRBJ2-5
CASSPGFLGGETQYF